This T cell receptor beta chain comes out of a study of blood T cell repertoires in COVID-19. Across the study: Sample material is recorded as cDNA or gDNA derived from T cells, B-cell-depleted T cells, or PBMCs.

Germline CDR1 LGHNA, CDR2 YSLEER. The CDR3 totals 13 residues. The V and J ends lost 0 bases and 11 bases respectively, with 11 bases between them. Using immunoSEQ multiplex PCR, the repertoire was profiled, and TCRdb retains in-frame clones only, with some absent. This sample has about 170,000 clones, with about 89% found just once. The chain combines TRBV4-3 with TRBJ2-1; D may be TRBD2 (5 bases). The sequenced material came from peripheral blood. The TCR sequence derives from a man aged 70 or older with acute or convalescent COVID-19. The CDR3 reads CASSQELAGQQFF. The DNA for the CDR3 is TGCGCCAGCAGCCAAGAGCTCGCGGGCCAGCAGTTCTTC.